These 25 T cell receptor beta chains originate from one sample sequenced in a study of OX40 agonist ivuxolimab in advanced cancers. Only in-frame clones appear in the TCRdb table, and some are missing; sequencing was by immunoSEQ multiplex PCR. The repertoire holds some 98,000 clones, with 80% to 90% as singletons. The sequences come from CD4+ or CD8+ T cells sorted from blood, collected in a trial of the OX40 agonist ivuxolimab. The receptors shown here come from an adult with an advanced solid tumor such as melanoma, head and neck, liver or kidney cancer.

This clone was detected only a few times. This chain links TRBV19 with TRBJ1-2, with 8 nucleotides matching TRBD1. Germline V gives CDR1 LNHDA, CDR2 SQIVND (reference sequence). CDR3 size: 15 residues. V gave up 6 bases and J gave up 8 bases; unmatched junction bases: 14. CDR3 sequence (DNA): TGTGCCAGTAGCAGGGCCGACAGGGGCGGAGAGGGCTACACCTTC. Its protein product is CASSRADRGGEGYTF.

The table lists this clone with a few counts. This chain links TRBV14 with TRBJ1-2; D is perhaps TRBD1 (6 bases). The CDR3 extends over 13 amino acids. The germline gives CDR1 SGHDN, CDR2 FVKESK. With 4 bases removed from V and 1 base from J, the gap between germline ends came to 7 bases. The CDR3 protein is CASSLDSNYGYTF. The CDR3 DNA reads as TGTGCCAGCAGCCTGGACAGTAACTATGGCTACACCTTC.

This chain uses TRBV7-2 with TRBJ2-7; D gene uncertain. Germline V gene lookup returns CDR1 SGHTA and CDR2 FQGNSA. The CDR3 totals 15 residues. V was cut by 1 base and J by 6 bases, with 16 bases left in between. CDR3 region: CASSLVIREIGEQYF. CDR3 nucleotides: TGTGCCAGCAGCTTAGTGATTCGCGAGATTGGCGAGCAGTACTTC.

V is TRBV2 and J is TRBJ1-4; 7 positions match TRBD1. Germline loops: CDR1 SNHLY, CDR2 FYNNEI. This CDR3 has 16 amino acids. The J segment lost 6 bases and the V segment lost 3 bases, leaving 10 bases of the junction unmatched. CDR3 in DNA: TGTGCCAGCAGTGAGGCAGGGGGACGTTGGTATGAAAAACTGTTTTTT. Translation: CASSEAGGRWYEKLFF. The full variable domain, completed using reference TRBV2 and TRBJ1-4, is EPEVTQTPSHQVTQMGQEVILRCVPISNHLYFYWYRQILGQKVEFLVSFYNNEISEKSEIFDDQFSVERPDGSNFTLKIRSTKLEDSAMYFCASSEAGGRWYEKLFFGSGTQLSVL.

This chain's CDR3 is CASSIEGGALRTYEQYF. CDR3 sequence (DNA): TGTGCCAGTAGTATAGAAGGGGGGGCCCTGAGGACCTACGAGCAGTACTTC. This chain links TRBV19 with TRBJ2-7; TRBD2 is a possible D gene (7 bases). This CDR3 region has 17 residues. Between the trimmed V and J ends, which lost 0 bases and 2 bases, there was a span of 17 bases. From germline, CDR1 is LNHDA and CDR2 SQIVND (reference sequence).

The V gene is TRBV5-1, the J gene TRBJ1-2, with D tentatively TRBD1 (5 bases). Germline CDR1 and CDR2: SGHRS and YFSETQ. The germline V and J ends were trimmed by 0 bases and 0 bases, with 6 bases remaining between them. The CDR3 consists of 14 residues. This chain's CDR3 is CASSLDRTNYGYTF. The CDR3 DNA follows: TGCGCCAGCAGCTTGGACAGGACTAACTATGGCTACACCTTC. Supplemented by reference TRBV5-1 and TRBJ1-2, the full variable domain reads KAGVTQTPRYLIKTRGQQVTLSCSPISGHRSVSWYQQTPGQGLQFLFEYFSETQRNKGNFPGRFSGRQFSNSRSEMNVSTLELGDSALYLCASSLDRTNYGYTFGSGTRLTVV.

The chain has TRBV7-9 and TRBJ1-1; D is unclear. V was shortened by 5 bases and J by 5 bases, with 9 bases between the two germline ends. Germline CDR1 is SEHNR and CDR2 is FQNEAQ (reference sequence). The CDR3 has 12 residues. The CDR3 DNA is TGTGCCAGCAGCCAAACAATTACTGAAGCTTTCTTT. It is translated as CASSQTITEAFF.

This clone appeared a few times. The genes are TRBV9 and TRBJ1-6; D is ambiguous. Trimming pared 4 bases from V and 7 bases from J, leaving 12 bases between. Looked up from germline, CDR1 is SGDLS and CDR2 is YYNGEE. This CDR3 is built from 14 residues. As DNA, the CDR3 is TGTGCCAGCAGCCCCATGGAGGGAAATTCACCCCTCCACTTT. Translation: CASSPMEGNSPLHF.

The rearrangement links TRBV7-9 to TRBJ1-4; the D gene is possibly TRBD1 (5 bases). Germline values: CDR1 SEHNR, CDR2 FQNEAQ (reference sequence). With 3 bases removed from V and 5 bases from J, the gap between germline ends came to 16 bases. This CDR3 is built from 16 residues. The CDR3 loop is CASSLIVWGINEKLFF. CDR3 coding DNA: TGTGCCAGCAGCTTGATCGTTTGGGGGATAAATGAAAAACTGTTTTTT.

This clone appeared a few times. This chain joins TRBV13 and TRBJ1-2, with D perhaps matching TRBD1 (5 bases). The CDR3 runs 16 residues. CDR1 is PRHDT, CDR2 FYEKMQ, per germline (reference sequence). The ends were cut back, 2 bases at V and 5 bases at J, with 18 bases in the middle. CDR3 amino acids: CASSLKPTDTIYGYTF. In nucleotides, the CDR3 is TGTGCCAGCAGCTTAAAACCGACGGACACGATTTATGGCTACACCTTC.

This clone was seen a single time. This chain joins TRBV27 and TRBJ1-6, with 7 bases matching TRBD1. There are 15 residues in the CDR3. V trimming: 6 bases; J trimming: 10 bases; junction bases outside the gene matches: 12. Germline V CDR1 and CDR2: MNHEY, SMNVEV (reference sequence). For the CDR3, the DNA is TGTGCCAGCAGCCCTAGACAGGGCCAGGGGTCACCCCTCCACTTT. It yields the protein CASSPRQGQGSPLHF.

The J gene is TRBJ2-1, the V gene TRBV7-2; 9 positions match TRBD1. V lost 5 bases, J lost 1 base, and 9 bases stayed unmatched. This CDR3 contains 17 residues. Germline V lookup: CDR1 SGHTA, CDR2 FQGNSA. The CDR3 nucleotides are TGTGCCAGCAGCCCCGGCCGAGGACAGGGGTCCTACAATGAGCAGTTCTTC. Amino acid sequence: CASSPGRGQGSYNEQFF.

This sequence joins TRBV20-1 and TRBJ2-7, with D possibly being TRBD2 (5 bases). Per germline, CDR1 DFQATT and CDR2 SNEGSKA (reference sequence). This CDR3 comprises 11 residues. V was clipped by 6 bases and J by 2 bases, with 8 bases between them. The CDR3 spells CSAPGTYEQYF. The CDR3 coding sequence is TGCAGTGCCCCGGGGACCTACGAGCAGTACTTC.

This sequence joins TRBV7-9 and TRBJ1-2, with D hard to call. CDR1 is SEHNR, CDR2 FQNEAQ, per germline (reference sequence). The CDR3 contains 15 residues. V lost 0 bases, J lost 4 bases, and 12 bases lay in between. CDR3 coding DNA: TGTGCCAGCAGCTTAGCTGGCGGCCAGTCCTATGGCTACACCTTC. Amino acids: CASSLAGGQSYGYTF.

V gene TRBV2 combines with J gene TRBJ1-3; D is unresolved. This CDR3 contains 13 residues. V was shortened by 1 base and J by 8 bases, with 9 bases between the two germline ends. Germline V gene sequence: CDR1 SNHLY, CDR2 FYNNEI. The CDR3, as DNA: TGTGCCAGCAGTGAAGTCCTTCTCGACACCATATATTTT. This gives the protein CASSEVLLDTIYF. The variable domain in full, with the rest retrieved from reference TRBV2 and TRBJ1-3, is EPEVTQTPSHQVTQMGQEVILRCVPISNHLYFYWYRQILGQKVEFLVSFYNNEISEKSEIFDDQFSVERPDGSNFTLKIRSTKLEDSAMYFCASSEVLLDTIYFGEGSWLTVV.

This chain uses TRBV5-5 with TRBJ1-1; D is unresolved. In germline, CDR1 is SGHKS, CDR2 YYEKEE (reference sequence). Trimming removed 2 bases at V and 5 bases at J, with 10 bases between. This CDR3 is 13 amino acids long. The CDR3, as DNA: TGTGCCAGCAGCTTCACCACACCAACTGAAGCTTTCTTT. Its translation is CASSFTTPTEAFF.

V gene TRBV10-3 combines with J gene TRBJ1-5; D may be TRBD1 (6 bases). V lost 4 bases and J lost 4, with 11 bases in between. Germline CDR1 is ENHRY and CDR2 is SYGVKD. CDR3 length equals 14 residues. The CDR3 sequence: CAISGQEQNQPQHF. The CDR3 nucleotides are TGTGCCATCAGTGGACAGGAGCAAAATCAGCCCCAGCATTTT.

V usage is TRBV19 and J usage is TRBJ1-1; D is unclear. Germline loops: CDR1 LNHDA, CDR2 SQIVND (reference sequence). V was clipped by 5 bases and J by 6 bases, with 10 bases between them. The CDR3 is made up of 12 amino acids. DNA of the CDR3: TGTGCCAGTAGTGGCTTTTTGGCTGAAGCTTTCTTT. Encoded protein: CASSGFLAEAFF. Drawing the rest from reference TRBV19 and TRBJ1-1, the complete variable domain is DGGITQSPKYLFRKEGQNVTLSCEQNLNHDAMYWYRQDPGQGLRLIYYSQIVNDFQKGDIAEGYSVSREKKESFPLTVTSAQKNPTAFYLCASSGFLAEAFFGQGTRLTVV.

The chain links TRBV15 to TRBJ1-1; TRBD1 aligns across 7 bases. Germline CDR1 is LNHNV and CDR2 is YYDKDF (reference sequence). J gave up 4 bases and V 1 base, and 6 bases lay outside the gene matches. CDR3 length: 15 amino acids. CDR3 DNA: TGTGCCACCAGCAGAGGGAACACAGGGGTCACTGAAGCTTTCTTT. Amino acid sequence: CATSRGNTGVTEAFF.

This sequence joins TRBV27 and TRBJ2-3; no definite D call. The V and J ends lost 5 bases and 2 bases respectively, with 17 bases between them. This CDR3 is built from 16 residues. Germline V gives CDR1 MNHEY, CDR2 SMNVEV (reference sequence). The CDR3 reads CASSPETRLITDTQYF. The CDR3 nucleotides are TGTGCCAGCAGTCCCGAGACCCGACTCATCACAGATACGCAGTATTTT.

The rearrangement links TRBV19 to TRBJ1-2; D unresolved. Per germline, CDR1 LNHDA and CDR2 SQIVND (reference sequence). There are 11 residues in the CDR3. Trimming stripped 3 bases from V and 8 bases from J, with 7 bases between. This chain's CDR3 is CASSIYEGYTF. The CDR3 bases are TGTGCCAGTAGTATTTACGAGGGCTACACCTTC.

V gene TRBV10-1 combines with J gene TRBJ2-3; 11 bases fit TRBD1. Germline CDR1 WNHNN, CDR2 SYGVQD (reference sequence). The CDR3 is 15 amino acids. The junction had 4 bases not matched to a gene; V was cut back by 6 bases and J by 2 bases. The CDR3, as DNA: TGCGCCAGCAGAGGTGGACAGGGGGCCACAGATACGCAGTATTTT. The encoded protein is CASRGGQGATDTQYF.

This clone has only a few counts. The V and J genes are TRBV7-9 and TRBJ1-1; no definite D call. The CDR3 totals 13 residues. V was pared by 5 bases and J by 2 bases, with 9 bases between. Germline lookup yields CDR1 SEHNR and CDR2 FQNEAQ (reference sequence). DNA of the CDR3: TGTGCCAGCAGCCCGACCTCCAACACTGAAGCTTTCTTT. Encoded protein: CASSPTSNTEAFF.

CDR3 sequence: CASSLEARGKAFF. The CDR3 nucleotides read TGTGCCAGCAGCTTAGAAGCCAGGGGGAAAGCTTTCTTT. The chain employs TRBV7-6 and TRBJ1-1; 7 bases are shared with TRBD1. Germline V CDR1 and CDR2: SGHVS, FNYEAQ. The CDR3 extends over 13 amino acids. V shed 1 base and J 9 bases; nucleotides not matched to a gene: 5.

J is TRBJ1-5 and V is TRBV6-4, with 9 bases fitting TRBD1. V was clipped by 10 bases and J by 7 bases; unmatched bases: 20. Germline V lookup: CDR1 MRHNA, CDR2 SNTAGT. This CDR3 contains 17 residues. In DNA form, the CDR3 reads TGTGCCAAAAAAGGCCCCGGAGGACAGGGGCTTTTGCAGCCCCAGCATTTT. Encoded protein: CAKKGPGGQGLLQPQHF.